A selection of T cell receptor beta chains follows, all from one sample in a study of OX40 agonist ivuxolimab in advanced cancers. Using immunoSEQ multiplex PCR, the repertoire was profiled, and TCRdb retains in-frame clones only, with some absent. Among 30,000 to 40,000 clones listed, 89% were seen once. The material sequenced was CD4+ or CD8+ T cells sorted from blood, taken in a trial of the OX40 agonist ivuxolimab. The receptors originated from an adult with an advanced solid tumor such as melanoma, head and neck, liver or kidney cancer. Both conserved end residues are part of each CDR3. The D gene is left open where the match is weak. Clone size, where shown, is once, few, many, or a class for clones that have expanded.

cdr3_length | j_call | d_call | clone_size | v_call | cdr3_nt | cdr3_aa
14 | TRBJ2-1 | TRBD1 | . | TRBV25-1 | TGTGCCGGATGCCCTGGGACAGCTTACAATGAGCAGTTCTTC | CAGCPGTAYNEQFF
14 | TRBJ1-2 | TRBD1 | . | TRBV28 | TGTGCCAGCAGCGGGACAGCCCGACACTATGGCTACACCTTC | CASSGTARHYGYTF
11 | TRBJ2-7 | . | . | TRBV5-4 | TGTGCCAGCAGCAACACCCGAGAGCAGTACTTC | CASSNTREQYF
14 | TRBJ1-1 | . | . | TRBV5-1 | TGCGCCAGCAGCTCGACGGGACAGAACACTGAAGCTTTCTTT | CASSSTGQNTEAFF
15 | TRBJ2-3 | TRBD2 | . | TRBV30 | TGTGCCTGGAGTCTGGCGGGAGGGCGAACAGATACGCAGTATTTT | CAWSLAGGRTDTQYF
14 | TRBJ1-1 | . | . | TRBV27 | TGTGCCAGCAGTTTACGCAGGGGGAACACTGAAGCTTTCTTT | CASSLRRGNTEAFF
15 | TRBJ1-4 | TRBD1 | . | TRBV7-9 | TGTGCCAGCAGCTTAAGGACAGGGGGGGATGAAAAACTGTTTTTT | CASSLRTGGDEKLFF
14 | TRBJ2-5 | . | . | TRBV5-1 | TGCGCCAGCAGCTTGGGGACTTTCCAAGAGACCCAGTACTTC | CASSLGTFQETQYF
14 | TRBJ1-1 | . | once | TRBV7-3 | TGTGCCAGCAGCGTAGAGGGGCGGAACACTGAAGCTTTCTTT | CASSVEGRNTEAFF
15 | TRBJ2-1 | TRBD1 | . | TRBV28 | TGTGCCAGCACTTCAGGGGGTAGTAGAGACAATGAGCAGTTCTTC | CASTSGGSRDNEQFF
13 | TRBJ1-2 | . | . | TRBV27 | TGTGCCAGCAGTTTATCGGGACTCTATGGCTACACCTTC | CASSLSGLYGYTF
16 | TRBJ2-7 | . | . | TRBV23-1 | TGCGCCAGCAGTCGCTCACGGGACGGCAGCTCCTACGAGCAGTACTTC | CASSRSRDGSSYEQYF
11 | TRBJ2-7 | . | . | TRBV2 | TGTGCCAGCAGCCCTTATGACGAGCAGTACTTC | CASSPYDEQYF
12 | TRBJ1-2 | . | . | TRBV2 | TGTGCCAGCAGTGATCACTACTATGGCTACACCTTC | CASSDHYYGYTF
13 | TRBJ2-1 | TRBD1 | few | TRBV6-5 | TGTGCCAGCAGAACAGACAGGGCTTATGAGCAGTTCTTC | CASRTDRAYEQFF
12 | TRBJ2-1 | . | . | TRBV5-1 | TGCGCCAGCAGAACAGGGAGTAATGAGCAGTTCTTC | CASRTGSNEQFF
15 | TRBJ2-1 | . | once | TRBV7-2 | TGTGCCAGCAGGCGCACAGAAAGCTCCTACAATGAGCAGTTCTTC | CASRRTESSYNEQFF
13 | TRBJ2-5 | TRBD2 | . | TRBV30 | TGTGCCTGGAGTCTAGCGGGAGTAGAGACCCAGTACTTC | CAWSLAGVETQYF
13 | TRBJ1-2 | TRBD1 | once | TRBV9 | TGTGCCAGCAGCACCCGACAGGGGTATGGCTACACCTTC | CASSTRQGYGYTF
16 | TRBJ2-2 | TRBD2 | . | TRBV5-1 | TGCGCCAGCACCCTAGCCAGCGGGGTCAACACCGGGGAGCTGTTTTTT | CASTLASGVNTGELFF
14 | TRBJ2-1 | TRBD2 | . | TRBV15 | TGTGCCACCAGCCCTAGCGGGAGGGCCAGTGAGCAGTTCTTC | CATSPSGRASEQFF
16 | TRBJ2-3 | TRBD2 | . | TRBV9 | TGTGCCAGCAGCGCATCTAGCGGGCCTCGCACAGATACGCAGTATTTT | CASSASSGPRTDTQYF
13 | TRBJ1-1 | . | . | TRBV6-5 | TGTGCCAGCAGTTACGCGGGGAACACTGAAGCTTTCTTT | CASSYAGNTEAFF
14 | TRBJ2-2 | TRBD2 | . | TRBV2 | TGTGCCAGCCGGGGACTAGCGGATTCCGGGGAGCTGTTTTTT | CASRGLADSGELFF
15 | TRBJ1-5 | . | . | TRBV19 | TGTGCCAGTAGTATGAGTGGACAGAAGGCTCAGCCCCAGCATTTT | CASSMSGQKAQPQHF
14 | TRBJ2-1 | . | . | TRBV7-3 | TGTGCCAGCAGCTTAGTCGACTCCGTGAGCGAGCAGTTCTTC | CASSLVDSVSEQFF
12 | TRBJ1-2 | . | . | TRBV11-2 | TGTGCCAGCAGCTTACGTGGAAATGGCTACACCTTC | CASSLRGNGYTF
12 | TRBJ1-1 | . | few | TRBV10-3 | TGTGCCATCTCCACACTCAACACTGAAGCTTTCTTT | CAISTLNTEAFF
14 | TRBJ2-1 | TRBD2 | . | TRBV6-1 | TGTGCCAGCGCTAGGGAGGGAATCTACAATGAGCAGTTCTTC | CASAREGIYNEQFF
16 | TRBJ2-1 | TRBD2 | . | TRBV18 | TGTGCCAGCTCGGGACTAGCGGGGTTCTCCTACAATGAGCAGTTCTTC | CASSGLAGFSYNEQFF
14 | TRBJ2-7 | TRBD1 | . | TRBV28 | TGTGCCAGCCGTACGGGACAGGGGATCTACGAGCAGTACTTC | CASRTGQGIYEQYF
8 | TRBJ1-2 | . | . | TRBV30 | TGTGCCTCATCCGGGGACACCTTC | CASSGDTF
15 | TRBJ1-5 | . | . | TRBV7-6 | TGTGCCAGCAGCTTGGGCCTTCATAGCAATCAGCCCCAGCATTTT | CASSLGLHSNQPQHF
15 | TRBJ1-5 | . | . | TRBV28 | TGTGCCACTATCACGGGGGGAAACTCCAATCAGCCCCAGCATTTT | CATITGGNSNQPQHF
17 | TRBJ2-5 | TRBD2 | . | TRBV10-3 | TGTGCCATCAGTGAGCCGGCCCTAGCGGGAGGGGTGGAGACCCAGTACTTC | CAISEPALAGGVETQYF